Sequencing of this T cell receptor (beta chain) was carried out in a study of a mutant IDH1 vaccine in newly diagnosed glioma. About the study: Antecedent treatment encompassed radiotherapy, temozolomide, or their combination; the majority received both.

The data were produced by immunoSEQ multiplex PCR, yet TCRdb's version contains in-frame clones alone and is incomplete. The sample lists roughly 41,000 clones, about 73% seen once, with approximately 9.9% in the top ten. About this clone itself: What it binds is not known.

Trimming shortened V by 8 bases and J by 0 bases, and 11 bases separated the two germline ends. The CDR3 is 14 residues long. CDR1 is SGDLS, CDR2 YYNGEE, per germline. As for time point: baseline, week 1 (first vaccination visit). Treatment here: pre-vaccination baseline after standard-of-care therapy. Findings and caveats of the study: Whatever changes occurred in top peripheral T cell clonotypes seemed unrelated to pseudoprogression.

V gene TRBV9 combines with J gene TRBJ2-2, with a possible D match to TRBD2 (6 bases). This specimen consisted of PBMCs, obtained from a glioma patient treated with radiotherapy, temozolomide or both. The source of this sequence is a man between 35 and 55 years old with glioma. Some clones in this sample may be carry-over from other donors' samples. DNA of the CDR3: TGTGCCAGTAACCGGGACTCGAACACCGGGGAGCTGTTTTTT. The encoded protein is CASNRDSNTGELFF.